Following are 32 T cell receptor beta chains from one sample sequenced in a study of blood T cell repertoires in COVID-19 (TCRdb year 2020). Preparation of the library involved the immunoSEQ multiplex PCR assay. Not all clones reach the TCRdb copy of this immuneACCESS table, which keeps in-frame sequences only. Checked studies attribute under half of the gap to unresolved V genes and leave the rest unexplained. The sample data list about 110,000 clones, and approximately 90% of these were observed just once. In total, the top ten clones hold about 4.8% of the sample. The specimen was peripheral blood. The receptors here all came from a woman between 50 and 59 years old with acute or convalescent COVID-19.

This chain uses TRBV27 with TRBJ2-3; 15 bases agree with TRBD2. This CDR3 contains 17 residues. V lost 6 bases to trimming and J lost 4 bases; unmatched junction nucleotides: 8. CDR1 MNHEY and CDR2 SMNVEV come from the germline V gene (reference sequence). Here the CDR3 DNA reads TGTGCCAGCAGCGGACTAGCGGGAGGGCCTCGGGCAGATACGCAGTATTTT. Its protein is CASSGLAGGPRADTQYF.

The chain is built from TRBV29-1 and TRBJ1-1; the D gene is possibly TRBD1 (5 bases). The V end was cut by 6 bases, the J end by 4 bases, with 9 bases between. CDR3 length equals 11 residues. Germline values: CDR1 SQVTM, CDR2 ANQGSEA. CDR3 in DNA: TGCAGCGTCGTGGGGGGCACTGAAGCTTTCTTT. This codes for CSVVGGTEAFF.

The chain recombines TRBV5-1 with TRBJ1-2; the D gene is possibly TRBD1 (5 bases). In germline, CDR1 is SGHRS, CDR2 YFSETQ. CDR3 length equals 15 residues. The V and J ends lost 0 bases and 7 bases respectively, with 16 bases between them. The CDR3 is CASSLELAGRGGYTF. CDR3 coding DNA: TGCGCCAGCAGCTTGGAGCTCGCAGGGCGGGGTGGCTACACCTTC.

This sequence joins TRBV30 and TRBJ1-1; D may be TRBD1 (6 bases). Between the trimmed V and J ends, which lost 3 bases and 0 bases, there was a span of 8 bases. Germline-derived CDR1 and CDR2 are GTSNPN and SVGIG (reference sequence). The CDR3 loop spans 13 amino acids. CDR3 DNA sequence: TGTGCCTGGAGGGACAGCCTGAACACTGAAGCTTTCTTT. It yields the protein CAWRDSLNTEAFF.

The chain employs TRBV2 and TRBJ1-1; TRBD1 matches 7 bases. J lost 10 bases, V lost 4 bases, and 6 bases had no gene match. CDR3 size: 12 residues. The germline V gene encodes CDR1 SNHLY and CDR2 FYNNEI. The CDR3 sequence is CASSGQGVRAFF. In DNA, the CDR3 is TGTGCCAGCAGTGGACAGGGCGTAAGAGCTTTCTTT.

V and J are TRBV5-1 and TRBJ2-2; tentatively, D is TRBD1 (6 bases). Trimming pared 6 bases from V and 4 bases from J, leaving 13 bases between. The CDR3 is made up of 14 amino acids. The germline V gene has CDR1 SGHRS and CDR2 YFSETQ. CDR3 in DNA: TGCGCCAGCACCCGAGGGACATTCACCGGGGAGCTGTTTTTT. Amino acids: CASTRGTFTGELFF.

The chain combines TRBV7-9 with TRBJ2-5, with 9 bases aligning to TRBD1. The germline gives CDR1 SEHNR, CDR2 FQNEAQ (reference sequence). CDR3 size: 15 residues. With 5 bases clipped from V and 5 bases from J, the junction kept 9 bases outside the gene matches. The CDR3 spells CASSLGTGPRETQYF. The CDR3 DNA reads TGTGCCAGCAGCCTTGGGACAGGGCCAAGGGAGACCCAGTACTTC.

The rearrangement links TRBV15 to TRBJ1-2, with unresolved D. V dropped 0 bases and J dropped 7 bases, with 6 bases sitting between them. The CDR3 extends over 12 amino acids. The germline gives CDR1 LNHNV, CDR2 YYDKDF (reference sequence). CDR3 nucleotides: TGTGCCACCAGCAGAGACTTTCGTGGCTACACCTTC. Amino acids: CATSRDFRGYTF.

CDR3 amino acids: CASTPGPGGRTDTQYF. The DNA for the CDR3 is TGTGCCAGCACCCCCGGGCCGGGGGGGCGAACAGATACGCAGTATTTT. The rearrangement uses TRBV4-2 and TRBJ2-3, with TRBD2 matching over 8 bases. The CDR3 has 16 amino acids. V lost 7 bases and J lost 3; bases outside the gene matches: 12. The V gene's germline CDR1 is LGHNA and CDR2 YNFKEQ.

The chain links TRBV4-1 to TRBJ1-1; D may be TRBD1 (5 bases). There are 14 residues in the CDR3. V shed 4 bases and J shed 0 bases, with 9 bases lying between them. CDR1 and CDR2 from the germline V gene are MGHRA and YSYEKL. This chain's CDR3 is CASSLQVLNTEAFF. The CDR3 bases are TGCGCCAGCAGCCTACAGGTTTTGAACACTGAAGCTTTCTTT.

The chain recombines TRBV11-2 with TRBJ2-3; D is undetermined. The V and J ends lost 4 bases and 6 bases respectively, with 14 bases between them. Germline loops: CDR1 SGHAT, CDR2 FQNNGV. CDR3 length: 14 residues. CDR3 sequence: CASSSLTYMDTQYF. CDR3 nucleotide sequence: TGTGCCAGCAGCTCTTTGACTTACATGGATACGCAGTATTTT.

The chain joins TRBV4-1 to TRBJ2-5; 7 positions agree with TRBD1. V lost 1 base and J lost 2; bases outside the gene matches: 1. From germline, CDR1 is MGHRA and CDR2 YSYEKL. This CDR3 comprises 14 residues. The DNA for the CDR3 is TGCGCCAGCAGCCAAGTCAGGGGGCAAGAGACCCAGTACTTC. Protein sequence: CASSQVRGQETQYF.

CDR3 residues: CASSQDLAGAVTGELFF. The CDR3 DNA sequence: TGCGCCAGCAGCCAAGATTTGGCGGGAGCCGTCACCGGGGAGCTGTTTTTT. The rearrangement uses TRBV4-3 and TRBJ2-2; 7 bases line up with TRBD2. V was pared by 0 bases and J by 4 bases, with 8 bases of the junction left unmatched. Germline-derived CDR1 and CDR2 are LGHNA and YSLEER. The CDR3 contains 17 residues.

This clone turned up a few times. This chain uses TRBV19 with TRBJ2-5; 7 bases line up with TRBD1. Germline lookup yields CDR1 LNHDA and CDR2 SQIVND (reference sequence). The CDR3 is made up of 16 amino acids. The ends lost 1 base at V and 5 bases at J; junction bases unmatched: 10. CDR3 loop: CASSIAGRGGSETQYF. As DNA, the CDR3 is TGTGCCAGTAGTATAGCGGGGAGAGGGGGCAGCGAGACCCAGTACTTC.

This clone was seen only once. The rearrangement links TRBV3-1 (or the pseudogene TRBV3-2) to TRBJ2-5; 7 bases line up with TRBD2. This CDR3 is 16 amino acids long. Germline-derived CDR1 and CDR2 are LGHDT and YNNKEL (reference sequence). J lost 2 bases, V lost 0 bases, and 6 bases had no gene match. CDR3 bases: TGTGCCAGCAGCCAAGATGGGGCTAGCGGACAAGAGACCCAGTACTTC. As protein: CASSQDGASGQETQYF.

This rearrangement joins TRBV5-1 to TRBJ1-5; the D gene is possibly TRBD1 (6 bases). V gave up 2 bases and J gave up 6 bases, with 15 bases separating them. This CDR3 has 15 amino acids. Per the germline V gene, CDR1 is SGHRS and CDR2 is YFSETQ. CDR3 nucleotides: TGCGCCAGCAGCTTAAATGCGGGGGCGGGTCAGCCCCAGCATTTT. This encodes CASSLNAGAGQPQHF.

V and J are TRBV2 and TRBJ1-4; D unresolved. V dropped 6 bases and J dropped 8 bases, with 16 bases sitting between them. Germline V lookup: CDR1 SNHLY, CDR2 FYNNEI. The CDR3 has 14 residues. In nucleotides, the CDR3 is TGTGCCAGCAGGGGTCCCCTCCCGGGAGAAAAACTGTTTTTT. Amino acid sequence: CASRGPLPGEKLFF.

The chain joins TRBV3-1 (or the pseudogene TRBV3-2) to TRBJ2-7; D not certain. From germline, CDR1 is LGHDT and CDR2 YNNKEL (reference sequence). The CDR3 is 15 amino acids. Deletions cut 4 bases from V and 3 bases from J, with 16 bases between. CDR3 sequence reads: CASSPKLGTDYEQYF. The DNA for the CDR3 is TGTGCCAGCAGCCCCAAACTGGGCACAGACTACGAGCAGTACTTC.

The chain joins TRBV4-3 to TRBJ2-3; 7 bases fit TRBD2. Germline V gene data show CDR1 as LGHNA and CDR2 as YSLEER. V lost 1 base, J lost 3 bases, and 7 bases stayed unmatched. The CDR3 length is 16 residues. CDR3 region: CASSQVAGAFTDTQYF. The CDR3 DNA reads TGCGCCAGCAGCCAAGTCGCGGGAGCTTTTACAGATACGCAGTATTTT.

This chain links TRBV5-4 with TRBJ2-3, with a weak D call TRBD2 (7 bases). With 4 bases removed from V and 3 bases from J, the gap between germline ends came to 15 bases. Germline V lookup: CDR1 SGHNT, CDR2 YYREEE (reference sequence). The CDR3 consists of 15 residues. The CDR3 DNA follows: TGTGCCAGCAGCCCCGGGGGGCGGTCAACAGATACGCAGTATTTT. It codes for CASSPGGRSTDTQYF.

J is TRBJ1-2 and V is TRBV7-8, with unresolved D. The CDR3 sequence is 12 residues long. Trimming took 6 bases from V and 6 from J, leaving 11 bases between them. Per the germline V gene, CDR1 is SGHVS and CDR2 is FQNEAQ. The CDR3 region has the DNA TGTGCCAGCAGGTTCCGAGGGCATGGCTACACCTTC. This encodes CASRFRGHGYTF.

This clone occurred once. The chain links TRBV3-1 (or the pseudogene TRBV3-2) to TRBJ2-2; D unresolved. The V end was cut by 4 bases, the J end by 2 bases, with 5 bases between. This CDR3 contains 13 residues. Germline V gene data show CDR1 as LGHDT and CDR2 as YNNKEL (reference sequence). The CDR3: CASSLLNTGELFF. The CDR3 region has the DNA TGTGCCAGCAGCCTTCTCAACACCGGGGAGCTGTTTTTT.

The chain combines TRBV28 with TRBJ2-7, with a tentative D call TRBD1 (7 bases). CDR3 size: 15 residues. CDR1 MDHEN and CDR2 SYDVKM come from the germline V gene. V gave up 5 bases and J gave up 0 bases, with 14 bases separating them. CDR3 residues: CASSRGTASSYEQYF. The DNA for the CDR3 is TGTGCCAGCAGTCGCGGGACAGCTAGCTCCTACGAGCAGTACTTC.

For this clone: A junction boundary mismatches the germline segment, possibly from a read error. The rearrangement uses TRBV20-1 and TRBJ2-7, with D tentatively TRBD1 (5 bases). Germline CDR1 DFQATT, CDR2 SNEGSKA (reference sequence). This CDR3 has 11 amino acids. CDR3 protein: CSATPDKKVFF. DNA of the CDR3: TGCAGTGCTACCCCGGACAAAAAGGTCTTCTTC.

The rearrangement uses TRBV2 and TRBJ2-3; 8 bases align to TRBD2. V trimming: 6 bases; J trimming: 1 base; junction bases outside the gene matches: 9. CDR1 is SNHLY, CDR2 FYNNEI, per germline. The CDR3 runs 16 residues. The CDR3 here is CASSLRAGGGTDTQYF. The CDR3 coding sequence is TGTGCCAGCAGCCTGCGGGCGGGAGGAGGCACAGATACGCAGTATTTT. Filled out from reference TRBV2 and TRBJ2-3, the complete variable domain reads EPEVTQTPSHQVTQMGQEVILRCVPISNHLYFYWYRQILGQKVEFLVSFYNNEISEKSEIFDDQFSVERPDGSNFTLKIRSTKLEDSAMYFCASSLRAGGGTDTQYFGPGTRLTVL.

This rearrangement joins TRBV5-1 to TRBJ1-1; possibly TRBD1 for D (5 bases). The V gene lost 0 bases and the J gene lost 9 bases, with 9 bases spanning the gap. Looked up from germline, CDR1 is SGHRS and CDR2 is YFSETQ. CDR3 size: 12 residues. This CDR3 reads CASSLDGGKAFF. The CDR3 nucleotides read TGCGCCAGCAGCTTGGATGGGGGGAAAGCTTTCTTT.

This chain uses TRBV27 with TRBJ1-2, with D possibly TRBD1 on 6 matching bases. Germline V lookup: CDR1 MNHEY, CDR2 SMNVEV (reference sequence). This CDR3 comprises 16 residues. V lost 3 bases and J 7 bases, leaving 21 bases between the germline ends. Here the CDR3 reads CASSFFGNRASSGYTF. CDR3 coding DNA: TGTGCCAGCAGTTTCTTCGGGAACAGGGCTAGTAGTGGCTACACCTTC.

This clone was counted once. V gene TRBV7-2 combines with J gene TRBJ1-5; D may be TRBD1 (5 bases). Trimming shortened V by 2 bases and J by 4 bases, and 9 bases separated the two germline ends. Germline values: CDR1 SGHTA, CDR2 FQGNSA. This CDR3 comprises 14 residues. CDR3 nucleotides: TGTGCCAGCAGCTTAACAGGCGGAAATCAGCCCCAGCATTTT. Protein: CASSLTGGNQPQHF.

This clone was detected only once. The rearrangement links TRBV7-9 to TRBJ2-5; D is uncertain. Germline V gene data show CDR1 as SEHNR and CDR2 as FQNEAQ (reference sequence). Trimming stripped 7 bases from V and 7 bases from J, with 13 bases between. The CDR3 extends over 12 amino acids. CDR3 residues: CASIQYSGTQYF. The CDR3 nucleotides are TGTGCCAGCATCCAGTATTCAGGGACCCAGTACTTC.

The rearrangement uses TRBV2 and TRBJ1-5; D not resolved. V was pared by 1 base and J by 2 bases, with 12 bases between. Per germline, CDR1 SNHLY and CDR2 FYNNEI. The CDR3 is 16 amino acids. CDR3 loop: CASSEDEGVGNQPQHF. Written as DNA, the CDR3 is TGTGCCAGCAGTGAAGATGAGGGAGTTGGCAATCAGCCCCAGCATTTT.

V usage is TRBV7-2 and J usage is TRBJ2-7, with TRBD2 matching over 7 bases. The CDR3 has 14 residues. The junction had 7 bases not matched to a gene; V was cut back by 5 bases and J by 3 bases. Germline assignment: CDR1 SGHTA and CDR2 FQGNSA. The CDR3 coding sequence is TGTGCCAGCAGCAAGAGCGGGGTCAACTACGAGCAGTACTTC. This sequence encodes CASSKSGVNYEQYF.

CDR3 loop: CASSQWDRPYQETQYF. The CDR3 DNA follows: TGTGCCAGCAGCCAGTGGGACAGGCCATACCAAGAGACCCAGTACTTC. The chain combines TRBV5-6 with TRBJ2-5; 8 nucleotides align to TRBD1. The CDR3 is made up of 16 amino acids. The J segment lost 0 bases and the V segment lost 4 bases, leaving 8 bases of the junction unmatched. Germline V gene data show CDR1 as SGHDT and CDR2 as YYEEEE. The full variable domain, its missing parts supplied by reference TRBV5-6 and TRBJ2-5, is DAGVTQSPTHLIKTRGQQVTLRCSPKSGHDTVSWYQQALGQGPQFIFQYYEEEERQRGNFPDRFSGHQFPNYSSELNVNALLLGDSALYLCASSQWDRPYQETQYFGPGTRLLVL.